The 26 T cell receptor beta chains below all came from one sample that was sequenced in a study of Graves' ophthalmopathy and Graves' hyperthyroidism. Amplification from RNA transcripts yielded the TCR beta CDR3 regions. First-round RT-PCR with HTBI primers preceded a second-round multiplex PCR. TCRdb recomputed calls from the multiplex PCR reads with MiXCR, one row per CDR3 protein. The sample has about 420,000 distinct CDR3 sequences; around a fifth are singletons. Material: peripheral blood. The receptors originated from a woman aged 18-29 years with stable Graves' hyperthyroidism.

At least ten counts were recorded for this clonotype. The genes are TRBV3-1 and TRBJ1-3, with unresolved D. Trimming stripped 0 bases from V and 8 bases from J, with 5 bases between. The CDR3 has 12 residues. Germline V gene sequence: CDR1 LGHDT, CDR2 YNNKEL (reference sequence). In DNA, the CDR3 is TGTGCCAGCAGCCAAGATAGGCACACCATATATTTT. Translated, it gives CASSQDRHTIYF.

The chain has TRBV2 and TRBJ2-5; TRBD2 matches 16 bases. CDR3 length: 19 amino acids. Per germline, CDR1 SNHLY and CDR2 FYNNEI. J was trimmed by 0 bases and V by 8 bases; bases with no gene match: 12. CDR3 sequence: CASRGTSGRGGGYQETQYF. The CDR3 DNA reads TGTGCCAGCCGCGGGACTAGCGGGAGGGGAGGTGGCTACCAAGAGACCCAGTACTTC.

This clonotype was seen ten or more times. J is TRBJ1-5 and V is TRBV28; D is uncertain. The V end was cut by 6 bases, the J end by 8 bases, with 26 bases between. Germline V lookup: CDR1 MDHEN, CDR2 SYDVKM. The CDR3 is made up of 17 amino acids. The CDR3 DNA follows: TGTGCCAGCAGGGACCCTTTAGCCCCTACATCGTTTGAGCCCCAGCATTTT. As protein: CASRDPLAPTSFEPQHF.

V and J are TRBV7-8 and TRBJ1-6; no reliable D call. The CDR3 spans 14 residues. With 2 bases removed from V and 5 bases from J, the gap between germline ends came to 7 bases. The germline V gene has CDR1 SGHVS and CDR2 FQNEAQ. CDR3 in amino acids: CASSLTRNNSPLHF. The CDR3 DNA follows: TGTGCCAGCAGCTTAACCAGGAATAATTCACCCCTCCACTTT.

This clonotype has just one count. The final CDR3 position lacks the conserved phenylalanine or tryptophan, pointing to a likely read error. The rearrangement links TRBV7-2 to TRBJ1-1, with no clear D. CDR3 size: 14 residues. Germline CDR1 SGHTA, CDR2 FQGNSA. The V gene lost 6 bases and the J gene lost 4 bases, with 15 bases spanning the gap. The CDR3 loop reads CASSFVRGSTEAFV. The CDR3 DNA sequence: TGTGCCAGCAGTTTTGTACGAGGGAGCACTGAAGCTTTCGTT.

This clonotype has a count of ten or more. This rearrangement joins TRBV29-1 to TRBJ1-2, with TRBD1 identical over 8 bases. CDR3 length: 13 residues. Losses at the gene ends were 7 bases for V and 4 bases for J; bases not matched to a gene: 8. Germline V lookup: CDR1 SQVTM, CDR2 ANQGSEA. CDR3: CSAPGGAAYGYTF. CDR3 bases: TGCAGCGCCCCAGGGGGCGCAGCCTATGGCTACACCTTC.

This clonotype was seen at least ten times. CDR3 coding DNA: TGTGCCAGCAGCTTAGTTCGAGGCTATGGCTACACCTTC. It codes for CASSLVRGYGYTF. This chain connects TRBV11-2 to TRBJ1-2; D not certain. This CDR3 has 13 residues. V lost 1 base, J lost 4 bases, and 7 bases lay in between. Germline-derived CDR1 and CDR2 are SGHAT and FQNNGV.

There are many counts of this clonotype. V and J are TRBV29-1 and TRBJ2-5, with D tentatively TRBD2 (6 bases). The CDR3 covers 13 residues. Germline V gives CDR1 SQVTM, CDR2 ANQGSEA. The V end lost 6 bases, the J end lost 5 bases, and 16 bases lay between the germline ends. For the CDR3, the DNA is TGCAGCGTGGATAGCGGCTCTGGGGAGACCCAGTACTTC. Its protein product is CSVDSGSGETQYF.

This clonotype was found many times. J is TRBJ2-7 and V is TRBV6-2 or TRBV6-3, with unresolved D. Germline V lookup: CDR1 MNHEY, CDR2 SVGEGT. The ends were cut back, 3 bases at V and 5 bases at J, with 8 bases in the middle. The CDR3 length is 12 residues. CDR3 sequence: CASSYSPHEQYF. The CDR3, as DNA: TGTGCCAGCAGTTATTCCCCCCACGAGCAGTACTTC.

The V gene is TRBV2, the J gene TRBJ2-5; D is uncertain. The CDR3 sequence is 13 residues long. V was trimmed by 4 bases and J by 1 base, leaving 7 bases between them. Germline CDR1 SNHLY, CDR2 FYNNEI. CDR3 residues: CASSAELQETQYF. The DNA for the CDR3 is TGTGCCAGCAGTGCAGAACTCCAAGAGACCCAGTACTTC.

This clonotype was detected only a few times. A read error may explain this, as a much larger clone is one base away. V and J are TRBV12-3 or TRBV12-4 and TRBJ2-2, with 7 bases lining up with TRBD2. This CDR3 comprises 16 residues. CDR3 sequence reads: CASSSYAAGDAGELCF. CDR3 in DNA: TGTGCCAGCAGCAGTTATGCGGCGGGAGACGCCGGGGAGCTGTGTTTT.

The chain joins TRBV15 to TRBJ2-5, with D hard to call. Germline values: CDR1 LNHNV, CDR2 YYDKDF (reference sequence). V was shortened by 2 bases and J by 8 bases, with 9 bases between the two germline ends. This CDR3 has 12 amino acids. The CDR3 protein is CATSRSEVTQYF. The CDR3 DNA reads TGTGCCACCAGCAGATCCGAAGTAACCCAGTACTTC.

The CDR3 nucleotides read TGTGCCAGCAGCTCGACCAGCGAAGAGACCCAGTACTTC. This codes for CASSSTSEETQYF. The chain uses TRBV3-1 and TRBJ2-5; D remains unclear. V shed 5 bases and J shed 3 bases, with 10 bases lying between them. This CDR3 region has 13 residues. In germline, CDR1 is LGHDT, CDR2 YNNKEL (reference sequence).

In its sample, this clonotype was seen many times. J is TRBJ2-7 and V is TRBV2, with a possible D match to TRBD1 (6 bases). The V end lost 5 bases, the J end lost 6 bases, and 14 bases lay between the germline ends. This CDR3 spans 13 amino acids. CDR1 is SNHLY and CDR2 is FYNNEI in the germline V gene. The CDR3: CASSISGVREQYF. The CDR3 bases are TGTGCCAGCAGTATTTCAGGGGTTCGCGAGCAGTACTTC.

The rearrangement links TRBV20-1 to TRBJ2-7, with 12 bases aligning to TRBD2. The germline gives CDR1 DFQATT, CDR2 SNEGSKA (reference sequence). J lost 1 base, V lost 3 bases, and 7 bases had no gene match. The CDR3 length is 16 residues. In nucleotides, the CDR3 is TGCAGTGCTAGCCTTGGGACTAGCGGGTTTTCCTACGAGCAGTACTTC. Encoded protein: CSASLGTSGFSYEQYF.

This clonotype came up many times. This sequence joins TRBV6-2 or TRBV6-3 and TRBJ2-4; 9 bases map to TRBD1. CDR1 is MNHEY and CDR2 is SVGEGT in the germline V gene. The CDR3 loop spans 14 amino acids. The V and J ends lost 4 bases and 8 bases, in that order; junction bases with no gene match: 6. CDR3 residues: CASSFYRGPDIQYF. CDR3 sequence (DNA): TGTGCCAGCAGTTTCTACAGGGGGCCCGACATTCAGTACTTC.

The chain has TRBV15 and TRBJ2-7; 8 bases fit TRBD2. This CDR3 comprises 14 residues. Germline assignment: CDR1 LNHNV and CDR2 YYDKDF (reference sequence). After removal of 1 base from V and 5 bases from J, the junction contained 4 bases not matched to a gene. DNA of the CDR3: TGTGCCACCAGCAGAGGGAATAGCGGGGACGAGCAGTACTTC. Translated, it gives CATSRGNSGDEQYF.

The J gene is TRBJ2-7, the V gene TRBV28; TRBD1 is a possible D gene (6 bases). The CDR3 runs to 13 residues. Trimming removed 9 bases at V and 1 base at J, with 13 bases between. CDR1 MDHEN and CDR2 SYDVKM come from the germline V gene. The CDR3 region is CASFNRVSYEQYF. The CDR3 region has the DNA TGTGCCAGTTTTAACAGGGTATCCTACGAGCAGTACTTC.

The sample holds many counts of this clonotype. The chain joins TRBV12-3 or TRBV12-4 to TRBJ1-1; D unresolved. The CDR3 sequence is 15 residues long. With 6 bases removed from V and 4 bases from J, the gap between germline ends came to 18 bases. CDR3 in amino acids: CASRPPLGSATEAFF. CDR3 DNA sequence: TGTGCCAGCAGGCCCCCGCTGGGAAGTGCCACTGAAGCTTTCTTT.

This clonotype was picked up many times. The chain combines TRBV5-1 with TRBJ1-1; D might be TRBD1 (6 bases). The CDR3 has 17 residues. Germline values: CDR1 SGHRS, CDR2 YFSETQ. V was clipped by 0 bases and J by 4 bases, with 19 bases between them. DNA for the CDR3: TGCGCCAGCAGCTTGGCCTCTTCAGGGGTAGGGGGCACTGAAGCTTTCTTT. It specifies CASSLASSGVGGTEAFF.

This clonotype was seen repeatedly, ten times or more. The genes are TRBV6-1 and TRBJ2-7; tentative D call: TRBD2 (6 bases). CDR1 MNHNS and CDR2 SASEGT come from the germline V gene. The CDR3 has 13 amino acids. The V gene lost 7 bases and the J gene lost 1 base, with 11 bases spanning the gap. The CDR3 DNA is TGTGCCAGCATCTCCAGCGGGTCCTACGAGCAGTACTTC. Protein: CASISSGSYEQYF.

This clonotype was counted ten times or more. The rearrangement links TRBV6-5 to TRBJ2-5, with D tentatively TRBD1 (5 bases). The CDR3 runs to 15 residues. CDR1 and CDR2 (germline): MNHEY, SVGAGI. V was shortened by 1 base and J by 1 base, with 10 bases between the two germline ends. CDR3 bases: TGTGCCAGCAGTTACTTAGGGCAGGGCCAAGAGACCCAGTACTTC. Amino acids: CASSYLGQGQETQYF.

This sequence joins TRBV6-5 and TRBJ2-5; 8 bases map to TRBD1. Trimming took 3 bases from V and 6 from J; bases not matched to a gene: 12. Looked up from germline, CDR1 is MNHEY and CDR2 is SVGAGI. This CDR3 is 16 amino acids long. CDR3 loop: CASSYLRYRGDQTQYF. CDR3 bases: TGTGCCAGCAGTTATCTGAGGTACAGGGGGGACCAGACCCAGTACTTC.

This clonotype was recorded many times. V is TRBV12-3 or TRBV12-4 and J is TRBJ1-2; tentatively, D is TRBD1 (6 bases). The CDR3 extends over 12 amino acids. Trimming took 5 bases from V and 4 from J, leaving 8 bases between them. This chain's CDR3 is CASSTGTYGYTF. The CDR3 coding sequence is TGTGCCAGCAGTACAGGGACCTATGGCTACACCTTC.

This clonotype has a handful of counts. A clone one base away is much larger, so this may be a read error. The CDR3 end shows no conserved phenylalanine or tryptophan, and so a read error is likely. This chain uses TRBV2 with TRBJ1-2; D possibly corresponds to TRBD1 (5 bases). Trimming stripped 8 bases from V and 1 base from J, with 20 bases between. CDR3 length equals 16 residues. Germline CDR1 SNHLY, CDR2 FYNNEI. CDR3 sequence: CASRIAFGTGNYGYTS. The CDR3 DNA reads TGTGCCAGCCGAATTGCGTTCGGGACGGGTAACTATGGCTACACCTCC.

The V and J genes are TRBV6-4 and TRBJ1-2, with TRBD1 matching over 8 bases. Germline lookup yields CDR1 MRHNA and CDR2 SNTAGT. V lost 0 bases to trimming and J lost 2 bases; unmatched junction nucleotides: 2. The CDR3 is 15 residues long. CDR3 in amino acids: CASSDSRTGNYGYTF. The CDR3 coding sequence is TGTGCCAGCAGTGACTCTAGGACAGGGAACTATGGCTACACCTTC.